This T cell receptor (beta chain) was recovered during a study of T cell changes during pregnancy in multiple sclerosis. TCRdb keeps only in-frame clones here, not all; method: immunoSEQ multiplex PCR. The repertoire holds roughly 45,000 clones, with around 90% as singletons. CDR3 size: 16 residues. The sequenced sample was CD4+ T cells from peripheral blood mononuclear cells, obtained in the second trimester of pregnancy. This TCR was sampled from a female donor with multiple sclerosis, enrolled in a pregnancy study. The rearrangement uses TRBV21-1 and TRBJ2-6; TRBD2, the D gene given by the table, was not confirmed from the DNA. TRBV21-1 is flagged as a pseudogene. Written as DNA, the CDR3 is TGTGCCAGCACCTATAGTACCCCCTCTGGGGCCAACGTCCTGACTTTC. It translates to CASTYSTPSGANVLTF.